This T cell receptor beta chain was profiled in a study of blood T cell repertoires in COVID-19. Study overall: Samples taken during acute and convalescent COVID-19 were collected in the United States, Italy and Spain.

V was trimmed by 10 bases and J by 10 bases, leaving 17 bases between them. The CDR3 totals 13 residues. As handled by the study authors: By means of reference gene primer amplification, nucleated cell counts were estimated. Method: immunoSEQ multiplex PCR; TCRdb's copy keeps in-frame clones and lacks some. The D gene and trimming were derived from the DNA, and the V and J assignments and clone size from that table. This table holds fewer than 450,000 clones, approximately 84% found once. The study recruited people aged 18 to 89 years across about two dozen US areas. Cohort 3 donors were reported recovered after two negative PCRs, clearance, or symptom resolution.

The TCR originated in a woman in her thirties who had recovered from COVID-19. This chain links TRBV12-3 or TRBV12-4 with TRBJ1-6; a weak D match, TRBD1 (5 bases). The source material was PBMCs or T cells enriched from blood (not recorded which). CDR3 sequence: CATMGTSGSPLHF. The CDR3 region has the DNA TGTGCCACCATGGGGACTTCTGGGTCACCCCTCCACTTT.